Listed below are T cell receptor beta chains from one sample, sequenced in a study of shared clonotypes between healthy human individuals. The protocol was immunoSEQ multiplex PCR, while the TCRdb copy is restricted to in-frame clones and leaves out a portion. The table lists roughly 1,600,000 clones, around 98.5% of them singletons, with roughly 0.35% in the top ten. The sample comprised naive CD4+ T cells sorted from blood. These receptors were obtained from a man aged 25 to 40 in good health. Each CDR3 is given with its conserved first and last residue.

J,V,CDR3
TRBJ2-7,TRBV6-1,CASSVPSGSHRSYEQYF
TRBJ2-7,TRBV6-1,CASSLTRAGTYEQYF
TRBJ2-5,TRBV10-3,CAIRSGGMETQYF
TRBJ1-4,TRBV6-5,CASTSGQGDEKLFF
TRBJ2-7,TRBV7-9,CASSLVGLAGVYEQYF
TRBJ2-1,TRBV7-9,CASSSQGSSYNEQFF
TRBJ1-1,TRBV13,CASSPRTGTEAFF
TRBJ1-4,TRBV9,CASSVGETGGMANEKLFF
TRBJ2-2,TRBV18,CAIRTENTGELFF
TRBJ2-1,TRBV7-9,CASSGVEQFF
TRBJ1-4,TRBV27,CASRAGREPFGTNEKLFF
TRBJ2-7,TRBV5-1,CASSSGTSGAEQYF
TRBJ2-2,TRBV29-1,CSVEDPRYTGELFF
TRBJ2-2,TRBV25-1,CASSTGFRVGELFF
TRBJ2-3,TRBV12-2,CASRSYLPGLAGVGTHTDTQYF
TRBJ2-1,TRBV27,CASSFTGLVALNEQFF
TRBJ2-7,TRBV27,CASSIFPSYEQYF
TRBJ1-3,TRBV28,CASSLGDGPEGGNTIYF
TRBJ2-7,TRBV25-1,CASRASRSYEQYF
TRBJ2-3,TRBV9,CASSVRPGQGFLDTQYF
TRBJ2-7,TRBV7-2,CASSPGTGAYEQYF
TRBJ2-5,TRBV5-1,CASSLEGSSGEETQYF
TRBJ2-1,TRBV28,CASSFVGLAGIASYNEQFF
TRBJ2-1,TRBV29-1,CSVLQGLASNEQFF